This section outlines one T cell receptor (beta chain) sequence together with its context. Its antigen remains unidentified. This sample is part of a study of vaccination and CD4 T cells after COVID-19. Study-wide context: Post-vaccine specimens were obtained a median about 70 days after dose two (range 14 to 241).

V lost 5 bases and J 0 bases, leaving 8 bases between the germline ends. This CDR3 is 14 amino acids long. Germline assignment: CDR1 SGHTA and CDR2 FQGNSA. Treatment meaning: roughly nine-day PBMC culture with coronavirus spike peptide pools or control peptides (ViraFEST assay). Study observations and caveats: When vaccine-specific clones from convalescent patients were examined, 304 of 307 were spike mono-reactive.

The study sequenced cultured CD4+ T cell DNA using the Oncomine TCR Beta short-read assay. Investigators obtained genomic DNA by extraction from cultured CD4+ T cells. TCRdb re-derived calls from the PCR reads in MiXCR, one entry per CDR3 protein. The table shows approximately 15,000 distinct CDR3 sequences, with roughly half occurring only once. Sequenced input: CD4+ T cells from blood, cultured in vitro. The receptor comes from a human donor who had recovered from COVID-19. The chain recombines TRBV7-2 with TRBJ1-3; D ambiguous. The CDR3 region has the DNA TGTGCCAGCAGCCCACGGGACTCTGGAAACACCATATATTTT. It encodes CASSPRDSGNTIYF.